This note documents a single T cell receptor (beta chain) sequence. Antigen unknown. The source of the sample is a study of CD8 T cells in ankylosing spondylitis. Overall study results and limits: Both synovial fluid and blood in reactive arthritis had previously been reported to carry some motif variants. Disease-linked clones reportedly concentrated significantly in matched ankylosing spondylitis synovial fluid. What appeared characteristic of ankylosing spondylitis blood was a TCR beta motif of several highly homologous variants.

From the 5' RACE reads, TCRdb called clonotypes with MiXCR, one entry per CDR3 protein. The sample lists fewer than 450,000 distinct CDR3 sequences; 15% to 20% were seen once. The CDR3 runs 14 residues. Unmatched junction bases numbered 6, after V lost 0 bases and J lost 5 bases. Germline V gene lookup returns CDR1 DFQATT and CDR2 SNEGSKA (reference sequence). This TCR derives from a male donor with ankylosing spondylitis. The sequenced sample consisted of blood, either unsorted or a sorted T cell fraction (not recorded which). J is TRBJ2-7 and V is TRBV20-1; 8 bases are a match to TRBD1. DNA of the CDR3: TGCAGTGCTAGAGACGGACAGGGCCCCGACGAGCAGTACTTC. Protein product: CSARDGQGPDEQYF.